What follows are 18 T cell receptor beta chains derived from one specimen sequenced in a study of blood T cell repertoires in COVID-19. Here immunoSEQ multiplex PCR was the method, and the copy in TCRdb shows in-frame clones only, minus some. Among about 51,000 clones listed, approximately 89% were seen once. The sample was peripheral blood. The source is a man aged 50 to 59 with acute or convalescent COVID-19.

The V gene is TRBV6-6, the J gene TRBJ2-7; 7 nucleotides align to TRBD1. Trimming at V came to 5 bases and at J to 0 bases, leaving 13 bases not matched to a gene. This CDR3 is built from 17 residues. Germline V gene data show CDR1 as MNHNY and CDR2 as SVGAGI (reference sequence). CDR3 sequence: CASSLGQALASSYEQYF. In nucleotides, the CDR3 is TGTGCCAGCAGTCTCGGACAGGCCTTAGCGAGCTCCTACGAGCAGTACTTC.

The chain couples TRBV19 to TRBJ2-4; 14 bases map to TRBD2. This CDR3 contains 18 residues. Looked up from germline, CDR1 is LNHDA and CDR2 is SQIVND (reference sequence). The V segment lost 6 bases and the J segment 0 bases; nucleotides outside the gene matches: 7. CDR3 sequence (DNA): TGTGCCAGTAGCCAGGGACTAGCGGGGGCCTTAGCCAAAAACATTCAGTACTTC. Protein: CASSQGLAGALAKNIQYF.

This clone appeared once. V and J are TRBV6-5 and TRBJ1-6; 7 bases fit TRBD1. The V segment lost 5 bases and the J segment 5 bases; nucleotides outside the gene matches: 6. CDR1 and CDR2 (germline): MNHEY, SVGAGI. The CDR3 sequence is 15 residues long. The CDR3 loop is CASSPPGGNNSPLHF. Written as DNA, the CDR3 is TGTGCCAGCAGTCCGCCAGGGGGTAATAATTCACCCCTCCACTTT.

This rearrangement joins TRBV5-1 to TRBJ2-2; D is unresolved. Germline values: CDR1 SGHRS, CDR2 YFSETQ. The CDR3 covers 15 residues. The ends were cut back, 0 bases at V and 2 bases at J, with 8 bases in the middle. CDR3 region: CASSLAPVNTGELFF. CDR3 DNA: TGCGCCAGCAGCTTGGCCCCGGTTAACACCGGGGAGCTGTTTTTT.

This chain joins TRBV9 and TRBJ2-1; possibly TRBD1 for D (6 bases). Germline V gene lookup returns CDR1 SGDLS and CDR2 YYNGEE. V lost 1 base and J 6 bases, leaving 11 bases between the germline ends. This CDR3 contains 14 residues. Written as DNA, the CDR3 is TGTGCCAGCAGCGTACAGGGGATGTCCAATGAGCAGTTCTTC. It specifies CASSVQGMSNEQFF.

The J gene is TRBJ2-5, the V gene TRBV5-4, with D perhaps TRBD2 (6 bases). The CDR3 sequence is 14 residues long. Per germline, CDR1 SGHNT and CDR2 YYREEE (reference sequence). V lost 4 bases and J 2 bases, leaving 12 bases between the germline ends. This CDR3 reads CASSAGTLQETQYF. The CDR3, as DNA: TGTGCCAGCAGCGCCGGGACTTTACAAGAGACCCAGTACTTC.

V and J are TRBV2 and TRBJ1-2, with a tentative D call TRBD1 (6 bases). Germline values: CDR1 SNHLY, CDR2 FYNNEI. This CDR3 contains 13 residues. V was clipped by 5 bases and J by 7 bases, with 14 bases between them. CDR3 loop: CASSSTGFGGYTF. For the CDR3, the DNA is TGTGCCAGCAGTTCAACAGGGTTTGGTGGCTACACCTTC.

This clone is medium-sized. The chain recombines TRBV7-3 with TRBJ1-2; the match to TRBD1 covers 7 bases. Germline V gene lookup returns CDR1 SGHTA and CDR2 FQGTGA. V gave up 5 bases and J gave up 6 bases; unmatched junction bases: 9. This CDR3 has 14 residues. Written as DNA, the CDR3 is TGTGCCAGCAGCCCGGGGACAGTGCAAGATGGCTACACCTTC. This codes for CASSPGTVQDGYTF.

The chain links TRBV27 to TRBJ1-4; possible D gene TRBD1, 5 bases. Germline V gene lookup returns CDR1 MNHEY and CDR2 SMNVEV (reference sequence). V was cut by 4 bases and J by 6 bases, with 12 bases left in between. The CDR3 contains 14 residues. CDR3 sequence (DNA): TGTGCCAGCAGTTCCTTGGGGCTGGATGAAAAACTGTTTTTT. This codes for CASSSLGLDEKLFF.

This chain links TRBV5-1 with TRBJ2-1; 12 bases match TRBD2. The CDR3 contains 15 residues. Germline values: CDR1 SGHRS, CDR2 YFSETQ. J gave up 9 bases and V 0 bases, and 4 bases lay outside the gene matches. The CDR3 loop reads CASSLDPLAGGEQFF. As DNA, the CDR3 is TGCGCCAGCAGCTTGGACCCACTAGCGGGGGGTGAGCAGTTCTTC. Filled out from reference TRBV5-1 and TRBJ2-1, the complete variable domain reads KAGVTQTPRYLIKTRGQQVTLSCSPISGHRSVSWYQQTPGQGLQFLFEYFSETQRNKGNFPGRFSGRQFSNSRSEMNVSTLELGDSALYLCASSLDPLAGGEQFFGPGTRLTVL.

The chain recombines TRBV3-1 (or the pseudogene TRBV3-2) with TRBJ1-3; D perhaps matches TRBD1 (5 bases). The CDR3 is 17 residues long. Per germline, CDR1 LGHDT and CDR2 YNNKEL (reference sequence). Trimming shortened V by 0 bases and J by 4 bases, and 16 bases separated the two germline ends. CDR3 loop: CASSQELAGGVGNTIYF. The CDR3, as DNA: TGTGCCAGCAGCCAAGAATTAGCGGGGGGTGTCGGAAACACCATATATTTT.

The count of this clone is one. The CDR3: CASATGVGNTIYF. Here the CDR3 DNA reads TGTGCTAGTGCTACAGGGGTCGGAAACACCATATATTTT. This chain joins TRBV12-5 and TRBJ1-3; 7 bases fit TRBD1. V gave up 7 bases and J gave up 4 bases; unmatched junction bases: 4. This CDR3 has 13 residues. Looked up from germline, CDR1 is LGHNT and CDR2 is FRNRAP.

The CDR3 protein is CASSVEAGEGYGYTF. As DNA, the CDR3 is TGTGCCAGCAGCGTAGAGGCAGGGGAGGGCTATGGCTACACCTTC. The chain uses TRBV9 and TRBJ1-2; maybe TRBD1 (6 bases). This CDR3 region has 15 residues. Looked up from germline, CDR1 is SGDLS and CDR2 is YYNGEE. V lost 0 bases to trimming and J lost 4 bases, with 13 bases between them.

The chain employs TRBV3-1 (or the pseudogene TRBV3-2) and TRBJ2-7; D is unresolved. The germline gives CDR1 LGHDT, CDR2 YNNKEL (reference sequence). CDR3 length: 12 amino acids. V was shortened by 1 base and J by 3 bases, with 4 bases between the two germline ends. The CDR3 spells CASSQVGYEQYF. The CDR3 coding sequence is TGTGCCAGCAGCCAAGTCGGCTACGAGCAGTACTTC.

The rearrangement links TRBV5-8 to TRBJ2-7; 8 positions match TRBD1. This CDR3 region has 14 residues. The V and J ends lost 2 bases and 2 bases, in that order; junction bases with no gene match: 3. Germline lookup yields CDR1 SGHTS and CDR2 YDEGEE. CDR3 nucleotides: TGTGCCAGCAGCTTAGGACAGGGCCCCTACGAGCAGTACTTC. Translated: CASSLGQGPYEQYF.

This chain uses TRBV30 with TRBJ2-1, with TRBD2 identical over 8 bases. V shed 1 base and J 12 bases; nucleotides not matched to a gene: 11. Germline lookup yields CDR1 GTSNPN and CDR2 SVGIG (reference sequence). There are 14 residues in the CDR3. DNA of the CDR3: TGTGCCTGGAGTGCGGGGGGGGCTACGAGACCGCAGTTCTTC. Translated, it gives CAWSAGGATRPQFF.

The J gene is TRBJ2-3, the V gene TRBV5-6; D is perhaps TRBD2 (6 bases). Between the trimmed V and J ends, which lost 3 bases and 1 base, there was a span of 12 bases. Per germline, CDR1 SGHDT and CDR2 YYEEEE. The CDR3 sequence is 15 residues long. The chain's CDR3 is CASSSPGLRTDTQYF. CDR3 nucleotide sequence: TGTGCCAGCAGCTCACCGGGACTCCGCACAGATACGCAGTATTTT.

This chain uses TRBV7-2 with TRBJ2-4, with no clear D. V dropped 2 bases and J dropped 7 bases, with 12 bases sitting between them. This CDR3 region has 14 residues. Germline assignment: CDR1 SGHTA and CDR2 FQGNSA. The CDR3, as DNA: TGTGCCAGCAGCTTATCAGATATAACGAACATTCAGTACTTC. This translates into CASSLSDITNIQYF.